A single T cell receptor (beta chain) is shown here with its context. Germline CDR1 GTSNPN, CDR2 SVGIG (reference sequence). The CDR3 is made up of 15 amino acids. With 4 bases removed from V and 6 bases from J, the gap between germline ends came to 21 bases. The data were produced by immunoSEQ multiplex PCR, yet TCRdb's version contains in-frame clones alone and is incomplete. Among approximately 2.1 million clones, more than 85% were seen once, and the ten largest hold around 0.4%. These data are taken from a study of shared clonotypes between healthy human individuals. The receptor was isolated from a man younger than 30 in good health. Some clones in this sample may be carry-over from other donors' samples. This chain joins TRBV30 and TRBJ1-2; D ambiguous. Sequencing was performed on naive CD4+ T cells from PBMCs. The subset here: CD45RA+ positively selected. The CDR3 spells CAWTARLGATDGYTF. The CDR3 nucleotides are TGTGCCTGGACTGCCCGCTTAGGAGCAACGGATGGCTACACCTTC.